This is a list of T cell receptor beta chains from one sample in a study of T cells expressing NK-cell markers. TCRdb reprocessed the 5' RACE reads; each CDR3 protein has one entry and no DNA is given. The sample's table shows some 440,000 distinct CDR3 sequences. What was sequenced was blood T cells: a sorted CD56 or NKG2C T cell subset, CD4+ or CD8+ T cells, or bulk PBMC T cells (not recorded which). All receptors come from a woman aged 45-59 years in good health. Both conserved end residues are part of each CDR3. Fields, in order: CDR3 protein, J gene, V gene.

CDR3 protein: CASSSQNRGRTEAFF; J gene: TRBJ1-1; V gene: TRBV3-1
CDR3 protein: CAISETGIGEQYF; J gene: TRBJ2-7; V gene: TRBV10-3
CDR3 protein: CATSRDQEDEQFF; J gene: TRBJ2-1; V gene: TRBV15
CDR3 protein: CASSSLGGGNEQFF; J gene: TRBJ2-1; V gene: TRBV5-1
CDR3 protein: CASSQEKRQYNEQFF; J gene: TRBJ2-1; V gene: TRBV4-1
CDR3 protein: CAISDNRGTGANVLTF; J gene: TRBJ2-6; V gene: TRBV10-3
CDR3 protein: CASSQDFTQYGYTF; J gene: TRBJ1-2; V gene: TRBV4-1
CDR3 protein: CASSRSGRVLASHEQFF; J gene: TRBJ2-1; V gene: TRBV5-1
CDR3 protein: CASSQEGPLAGVANEQFF; J gene: TRBJ2-1; V gene: TRBV3-1
CDR3 protein: CASSPRHLGYSDTQYF; J gene: TRBJ2-3; V gene: TRBV3-1
CDR3 protein: CASSPRQRGALDTQYF; J gene: TRBJ2-3; V gene: TRBV7-2
CDR3 protein: CSARDPGTSGRNQYF; J gene: TRBJ2-5; V gene: TRBV20-1
CDR3 protein: CASSFTRPRGYTGELFF; J gene: TRBJ2-2; V gene: TRBV5-1
CDR3 protein: CATSDFRTGARNEQFF; J gene: TRBJ2-1; V gene: TRBV24-1
CDR3 protein: CASTRLSGRFTHEQYF; J gene: TRBJ2-7; V gene: TRBV27
CDR3 protein: CASSLHRQGEAFF; J gene: TRBJ1-1; V gene: TRBV3-1
CDR3 protein: CASSGAGRAGEQFF; J gene: TRBJ2-1; V gene: TRBV25-1
CDR3 protein: CASSPLPAGVGGNEQFF; J gene: TRBJ2-1; V gene: TRBV18
CDR3 protein: CAIARQGTNTEAFF; J gene: TRBJ1-1; V gene: TRBV10-3
CDR3 protein: CASSLVTGGATEAFF; J gene: TRBJ1-1; V gene: TRBV11-2
CDR3 protein: CASSLQGPFEGETQYF; J gene: TRBJ2-5; V gene: TRBV10-2
CDR3 protein: CASSLRAPFPGQFF; J gene: TRBJ2-1; V gene: TRBV5-6
CDR3 protein: CASSPFRDYGYTF; J gene: TRBJ1-2; V gene: TRBV12-3/TRBV12-4
CDR3 protein: CASSFLGGRSDNSPLHF; J gene: TRBJ1-6; V gene: TRBV12-3/TRBV12-4
CDR3 protein: CSARDPTSTNEQFF; J gene: TRBJ2-1; V gene: TRBV20-1
CDR3 protein: CASSLEENEQFF; J gene: TRBJ2-1; V gene: TRBV5-1
CDR3 protein: CASSSIGDEKLFF; J gene: TRBJ1-4; V gene: TRBV4-2